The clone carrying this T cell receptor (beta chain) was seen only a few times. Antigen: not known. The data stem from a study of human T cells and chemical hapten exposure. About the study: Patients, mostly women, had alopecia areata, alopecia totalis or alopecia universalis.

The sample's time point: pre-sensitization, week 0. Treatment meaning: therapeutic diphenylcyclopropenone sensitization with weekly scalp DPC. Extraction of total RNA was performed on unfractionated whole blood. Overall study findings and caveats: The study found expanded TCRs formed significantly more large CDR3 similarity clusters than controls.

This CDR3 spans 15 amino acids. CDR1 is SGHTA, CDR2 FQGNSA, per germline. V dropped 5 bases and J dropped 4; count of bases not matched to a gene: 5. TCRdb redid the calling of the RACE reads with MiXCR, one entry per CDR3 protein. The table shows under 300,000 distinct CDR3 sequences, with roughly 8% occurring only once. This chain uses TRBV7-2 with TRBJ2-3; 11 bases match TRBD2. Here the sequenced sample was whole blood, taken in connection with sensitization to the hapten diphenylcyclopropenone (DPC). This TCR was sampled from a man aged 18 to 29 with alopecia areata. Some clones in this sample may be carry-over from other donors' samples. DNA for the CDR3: TGTGCCAGCAGCAATAGCGGGGGGGCCTCAGATACGCAGTATTTT. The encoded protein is CASSNSGGASDTQYF. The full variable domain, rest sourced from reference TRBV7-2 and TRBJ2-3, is GAGVSQSPSNKVTEKGKDVELRCDPISGHTALYWYRQSLGQGLEFLIYFQGNSAPDKSGLPSDRFSAERTGGSVSTLTIQRTQQEDSAVYLCASSNSGGASDTQYFGPGTRLTVL.